This T cell receptor (beta chain) is from a study of T cells in localized non-small cell lung cancer. Findings and limits, study-wide: Tumor showed lower T cell clonality than uninvolved adjacent lung, where it was highest. Adjacent lung had a median roughly 60 of the 100 largest tumor clones.

About this clone itself: Its antigen is unidentified.

Sequencing used immunoSEQ multiplex PCR; TCRdb keeps in-frame clones, though not all of them. Altogether 15,000 to 20,000 clones are present, around 79% being singletons, with the ten largest covering less than 40%. The sequence was obtained from a male donor older than 55 with stage I lung adenocarcinoma. Source: peripheral blood, taken before any cancer treatment.

CDR3 in DNA: TGTGCCAGCAGCAATTCAGACAGGGGGCCCGGTGGCTACACCTTC. Residues: CASSNSDRGPGGYTF. The V gene is TRBV21-1, the J gene TRBJ1-2; no DNA check was done on the table's D call, TRBD1. TRBV21-1 is annotated as a pseudogene. The CDR3 length is 15 residues.